The rows below give T cell receptor beta chains drawn from one sample of a study of T cell repertoires in cytomegalovirus infection. TCRdb ran MiXCR on the reads and lists one entry per CDR3 protein. The sample records hundreds of thousands of distinct CDR3 sequences, approximately 32% being singletons. These receptors are not linked to any known antigen. Sequencing used cultured CD8+ T cells from PBMCs, obtained from culture after CMV antigen stimulation. The receptor source for this set is a human donor in good health (CMV status not recorded). Some clones in this sample may be carry-over from other donors' samples. Both conserved end residues are part of each CDR3. D genes are given only for firm matches. Expanded clones are given a class, and other clones once, few, many or no size at all.

V	size	D	J	CDR3	DNA
TRBV27	few	.	TRBJ2-5	CASSLWGSDTLQETQYF	TGTGCCAGCAGTTTATGGGGATCGGACACCCTCCAAGAGACCCAGTACTTC
TRBV20-1	few	TRBD2	TRBJ2-7	CSAGGGEQPGEQYF	TGCAGTGCTGGTGGGGGGGAGCAGCCCGGCGAGCAGTACTTC
TRBV27	few	.	TRBJ1-1	CASTSGLLNEAFF	TGTGCCAGCACCTCGGGACTCCTAAATGAAGCTTTCTTT
TRBV6-1	few	.	TRBJ2-7	CASSGGGPWEQYF	TGTGCCAGCAGTGGTGGCGGCCCATGGGAGCAGTACTTC
TRBV9	.	.	TRBJ1-1	CASNPAMMNTEAFF	TGTGCCAGCAATCCTGCCATGATGAACACTGAAGCTTTCTTT
TRBV6-1	.	.	TRBJ1-6	CASLSASYNSPLHF	TGTGCCAGCTTATCAGCGTCATATAATTCACCCCTCCACTTT
TRBV7-9	few	.	TRBJ1-1	CATGRNTEAFF	TGTGCCACCGGGAGGAACACTGAAGCTTTCTTT
TRBV28	.	.	TRBJ2-4	CASVGLPVSYKAKNIQYF	TGTGCCAGCGTAGGATTGCCCGTTTCCTATAAGGCCAAAAACATTCAGTACTTC
TRBV6-6	.	TRBD1	TRBJ1-5	CASSHGTGKDQPQHF	TGTGCCAGCAGCCACGGGACAGGGAAGGATCAGCCCCAGCATTTT
TRBV5-1	.	.	TRBJ2-1	CASSLGGGPTEQFF	TGCGCCAGCAGCTTGGGTGGGGGACCTACCGAGCAGTTCTTC
TRBV12-5	.	TRBD2	TRBJ2-7	CASGWEGAGPSYEQYF	TGTGCTAGTGGTTGGGAGGGAGCGGGGCCCTCCTACGAGCAGTACTTC
TRBV7-6	many	.	TRBJ1-1	CASSLGGITEAFF	TGTGCCAGCAGCTTAGGAGGGATCACTGAAGCTTTCTTT
TRBV7-6	few	.	TRBJ2-2	CASSRGGASTGELFF	TGTGCCAGCAGTAGGGGTGGGGCCAGCACCGGGGAGCTGTTTTTT
TRBV7-6	many	TRBD1	TRBJ1-1	CASSRPSDSGTGWSEAFF	TGTGCCAGCAGCAGACCCTCAGACTCCGGGACAGGGTGGTCTGAAGCTTTCTTT
TRBV15	.	TRBD1	TRBJ2-1	CATSHGTGAYNEQFF	TGTGCCACCAGTCACGGGACAGGGGCCTACAATGAGCAGTTCTTC
TRBV9	few	TRBD1	TRBJ2-2	CASSGGQGADTGELFF	TGTGCCAGCAGCGGGGGACAGGGGGCAGACACCGGGGAGCTGTTTTTT
TRBV10-1	few	.	TRBJ2-7	CASSESRGGLEQYF	TGCGCCAGCAGTGAGTCGAGAGGAGGCCTCGAGCAGTACTTC
TRBV28	.	TRBD2	TRBJ2-5	CASSSPTSGFQETQYF	TGTGCCAGCAGTTCCCCGACTAGCGGGTTTCAAGAGACCCAGTACTTC
TRBV2	.	.	TRBJ1-1	CASTPGGRGAFF	TGTGCCAGCACCCCAGGAGGGCGCGGGGCTTTCTTT
TRBV6-1	few	.	TRBJ2-5	CASSPEDLSPQYF	TGTGCCAGCAGTCCCGAGGACCTCAGTCCCCAGTACTTC
TRBV15	.	.	TRBJ2-2	CATSRAGQPDTGELFF	TGTGCCACCAGCAGGGCGGGACAGCCGGACACCGGGGAGCTGTTTTTT
TRBV27	few	TRBD1	TRBJ1-2	CASSEHPRTGENYGYTF	TGTGCCAGCAGTGAGCACCCACGGACAGGAGAAAACTATGGCTACACCTTC
TRBV6-8	.	.	TRBJ1-6	CASDPRDTDNSPLHF	TGTGCCAGCGACCCTAGGGACACCGATAATTCACCCCTCCACTTT
TRBV12-5	few	.	TRBJ1-1	CASGLWGAGEAFF	TGTGCTAGTGGTTTGTGGGGCGCCGGGGAAGCTTTCTTT
TRBV4-3	.	.	TRBJ2-5	CASSQDPGRAQYF	TGCGCCAGCAGCCAAGATCCTGGAAGGGCCCAGTACTTC
TRBV7-8	many	.	TRBJ1-2	CASSLVLIDQLNYGYTF	TGTGCCAGCAGCTTAGTGCTTATCGATCAACTCAACTATGGCTACACCTTC
TRBV28	.	.	TRBJ2-5	CASSLWAGEETQYF	TGTGCCAGCAGTTTATGGGCAGGGGAAGAGACCCAGTACTTC
TRBV7-9	once	.	TRBJ2-5	CALDYQETQYF	TGTGCCCTGGACTACCAAGAGACCCAGTACTTC
TRBV11-2	.	.	TRBJ2-3	CASSSPEGYTDTQYF	TGTGCCAGCAGCTCCCCCGAGGGGTACACAGATACGCAGTATTTT